Below, one TCR beta chain is given with its context. TCR beta CDR3 sequences were amplified from RNA transcripts. Primed by the HTBI set, a first-round RT-PCR was run on the TCR CDR3. TCRdb independently ran MiXCR on the multiplex PCR reads; one entry per CDR3 protein. Of about 520,000 distinct CDR3 sequences listed, around 22% are singletons. There are 15 residues in the CDR3. Germline V gene data show CDR1 as MNHEY and CDR2 as SMNVEV (reference sequence). Trimming removed 5 bases from V and 4 bases from J, with 18 bases in between. The source of the sample is a study of T cells in Graves' hyperthyroidism and ophthalmopathy. Study-wide background: Pretreatment peripheral blood was obtained at initial diagnosis.

V and J are TRBV27 and TRBJ2-7, with D maybe TRBD1 (6 bases). The origin of this receptor is a woman between 25 and 40 years old with Graves' ophthalmopathy. Sequences were obtained from blood. CDR3 amino acids: CASSRGQSFMYEQYF. CDR3 coding DNA: TGTGCCAGCAGTCGTGGACAGTCATTTATGTACGAGCAGTACTTC.